These 16 T cell receptor beta chains came from one sample sequenced in a study of blood T cells in healthy people across ages. Together with a sample-barcoded 5' primer, a J-beta primer mix was included in a second PCR lasting about 6 to 11 cycles. TCRdb ran MiXCR on the 5' RACE reads and lists one entry per CDR3 protein. In the table there are approximately 850,000 distinct CDR3 sequences, roughly 64% of which are singletons. Sequencing input: blood. The receptor set was obtained from a man under 40 in good health.

The rearrangement joins TRBV7-8 to TRBJ2-5; D is ambiguous. The J call may not be correct, given that the DNA end is closer to TRBJ2-7. The CDR3 totals 12 residues. Germline values: CDR1 SGHVS, CDR2 FQNEAQ. CDR3 in amino acids: CAAAGPSYEQYF. CDR3 nucleotide sequence: TGTGCCGCGGCAGGACCATCCTACGAGCAGTACTTC.

About this clonotype itself: One junction end disagrees with the germline gene, perhaps due to a read error. The V and J genes are TRBV20-1 and TRBJ1-2; 9 positions agree with TRBD1. Germline CDR1 reads DFQATT; CDR2 reads SNEGSKA (reference sequence). The CDR3 is made up of 16 amino acids. Here the CDR3 DNA reads TGCAGTCCAACTCTAAGGACAGGGGATAACATTCATGGCTGCACCTTC. Residues: CSPTLRTGDNIHGCTF.

The CDR3 coding sequence is TGCAGCGTTGAAGATTCGAGGATCTACGAGCAGTACTTC. It specifies CSVEDSRIYEQYF. This chain uses TRBV29-1 with TRBJ2-7; D uncertain. V was trimmed by 0 bases and J by 3 bases, leaving 9 bases between them. Germline CDR1 SQVTM, CDR2 ANQGSEA. The length of the CDR3 is 13 residues.

This rearrangement joins TRBV4-2 to TRBJ1-2; no reliable D call. Trimming took 0 bases from V and 2 from J, leaving 16 bases between them. Germline lookup yields CDR1 LGHNA and CDR2 YNFKEQ. The CDR3 runs to 17 residues. Written as DNA, the CDR3 is TGTGCCAGCAGCCAAGAGGGAGGGCAGACCTTCAACTATGGCTACACCTTC. Encoded protein: CASSQEGGQTFNYGYTF.

In regard to this clonotype: Sequence at one end of the junction differs from germline and may be a read error. The chain couples TRBV9 to TRBJ2-5, with 9 bases aligning to TRBD2. Germline V gives CDR1 SGDLS, CDR2 YYNGEE. CDR3 length: 18 residues. In DNA form, the CDR3 reads TGTGCCAGCATCGTAGAGGGGAAAAAGACTAGCGGTCAAGAGACCCAGTACTTC. It encodes CASIVEGKKTSGQETQYF.

The rearrangement joins TRBV7-2 to TRBJ1-2; 7 nucleotides agree with TRBD1. The CDR3 contains 13 residues. The V gene's germline CDR1 is SGHTA and CDR2 FQGNSA. The junction had 8 bases not matched to a gene; V was cut back by 6 bases and J by 7 bases. CDR3 amino acids: CASREGTAFGYTF. The DNA for the CDR3 is TGTGCCAGCAGAGAGGGGACAGCCTTTGGCTACACCTTC.

V is TRBV7-9 and J is TRBJ2-6; no reliable D call. V was pared by 11 bases and J by 2 bases, with 10 bases between. This CDR3 has 13 residues. In germline, CDR1 is SEHNR, CDR2 FQNEAQ (reference sequence). CDR3 DNA sequence: TGTGCCTTTCCCCGGGCTGGGGCCAACGTCCTGACTTTC. Protein: CAFPRAGANVLTF.

V gene TRBV5-1 combines with J gene TRBJ2-5, with D perhaps TRBD2 (5 bases). Trimming left V 4 bases short and J 5 bases short, with 18 bases between. The germline gives CDR1 SGHRS, CDR2 YFSETQ. The CDR3 has 15 amino acids. CDR3 bases: TGCGCCAGCAGCAAACCGGGGTCTTTGTTGGAGACCCAGTACTTC. Its protein product is CASSKPGSLLETQYF.

This clonotype was recorded a few times. The chain combines TRBV29-1 with TRBJ2-7; TRBD1 agrees at 8 bases. V lost 7 bases and J lost 3; bases outside the gene matches: 5. Germline CDR1 SQVTM, CDR2 ANQGSEA. The CDR3 runs to 12 residues. CDR3 nucleotide sequence: TGCAGCGGAACCGGGACAGGCTACGAGCAGTACTTC. Translating it yields CSGTGTGYEQYF.

The table lists this clonotype with many counts. The chain employs TRBV24-1 and TRBJ2-7; D is undetermined. The germline V gene has CDR1 KGHDR and CDR2 SFDVKD. The CDR3 totals 14 residues. Trimming cost V 2 bases and J 0 bases, with 7 bases left between them. CDR3 sequence: CATSDSASSYEQYF. The CDR3, as DNA: TGTGCCACCAGTGATTCTGCCAGCTCCTACGAGCAGTACTTC.

This clonotype was picked up a small number of times. The rearrangement uses TRBV29-1 and TRBJ1-2; D not resolved. V lost 7 bases and J 7 bases, leaving 16 bases between the germline ends. CDR1 SQVTM and CDR2 ANQGSEA come from the germline V gene. There are 12 residues in the CDR3. In DNA, the CDR3 is TGCAGCGCCGTGGGCATCCCAAGTGGCTACACCTTC. It specifies CSAVGIPSGYTF. The full variable domain, in which reference TRBV29-1 and TRBJ1-2 provide the parts outside the CDR3, is SAVISQKPSRDICQRGTSLTIQCQVDSQVTMMFWYRQQPGQSLTLIATANQGSEATYESGFVIDKFPISRPNLTFSTLTVSNMSPEDSSIYLCSAVGIPSGYTFGSGTRLTVV.

This clonotype was detected a few times. V gene TRBV29-1 combines with J gene TRBJ2-7; 12 nucleotides match TRBD2. This CDR3 has 15 amino acids. V was pared by 7 bases and J by 1 base, with 8 bases of the junction left unmatched. Germline-derived CDR1 and CDR2 are SQVTM and ANQGSEA. The CDR3 DNA reads TGCAGCGCTTGGACTAGCGGGGCCCCATCCTACGAGCAGTACTTC. It translates to CSAWTSGAPSYEQYF.

Remarks on this clonotype: The junction departs from the called germline gene at one end, perhaps through a read error. The chain combines TRBV11-2 with TRBJ2-3; D gene unclear. Per the germline V gene, CDR1 is SGHAT and CDR2 is FQNNGV. The CDR3 has 16 amino acids. The CDR3, as DNA: TGTGCCAGTAGCTTCCGTCTAGGCCCCTCCACAGATACGCAGTATTTT. Its protein product is CASSFRLGPSTDTQYF.

The genes are TRBV27 and TRBJ2-7; D is perhaps TRBD1 or TRBD2 (5 bases each). Germline lookup yields CDR1 MNHEY and CDR2 SMNVEV (reference sequence). The V end was cut by 5 bases, the J end by 3 bases, with 14 bases between. CDR3 length: 14 amino acids. This chain's CDR3 is CASSRPGAVYEQYF. As DNA, the CDR3 is TGTGCCAGCAGTCGCCCCGGGGCGGTCTACGAGCAGTACTTC.

This clonotype was found a few times. The chain links TRBV28 to TRBJ2-3; perhaps TRBD2 as D (7 bases). This CDR3 is 15 amino acids long. Trimming shortened V by 3 bases and J by 3 bases, and 13 bases separated the two germline ends. CDR1 and CDR2 from the germline V gene are MDHEN and SYDVKM. CDR3 nucleotides: TGTGCCAGCAGTTTTAATAGGGGGGGGACAGATACGCAGTATTTT. Its translation: CASSFNRGGTDTQYF. Full variable domain (outside the CDR3, taken from reference TRBV28 and TRBJ2-3): DVKVTQSSRYLVKRTGEKVFLECVQDMDHENMFWYRQDPGLGLRLIYFSYDVKMKEKGDIPEGYSVSREKKERFSLILESASTNQTSMYLCASSFNRGGTDTQYFGPGTRLTVL.

The rearrangement uses TRBV11-3 and TRBJ1-1; D uncertain. V shed 5 bases and J shed 5 bases, with 15 bases lying between them. Germline loops: CDR1 SGHNT, CDR2 YENEEA. The CDR3 totals 14 residues. The CDR3 loop is CASSPRPGDTEAFF. DNA for the CDR3: TGTGCCAGCAGCCCGAGACCCGGCGATACTGAAGCTTTCTTT.